This T cell receptor (beta chain) was observed in a study of cytomegalovirus exposure and HLA in healthy donors. Study-wide results and limits: V segments that were indistinguishable, TRBV6-2 and TRBV6-3 among them, were omitted from analysis. Across all donors, roughly uniform sequencing depth was an assumption of the presence/absence analyses. When analyzed later, the rates of TCR association showed variation by HLA locus, with DRB1 the most and HLA-C the fewest.

Both 60 Vbeta primers and 13 Jbeta primers went into the PCR. Clones were read by immunoSEQ multiplex PCR, and TCRdb kept only the in-frame ones, dropping some. Counted here are around 200,000 clones, 70% to 85% occurring once; the ten biggest clones make up roughly 0.58%. As regards this clone: Its antigen is not known.

The CDR3 is made up of 14 amino acids. Germline V lookup: CDR1 SGHVS, CDR2 FNYEAQ. V lost 5 bases and J lost 6; bases outside the gene matches: 6. This sequence joins TRBV7-6 and TRBJ2-5; 10 nucleotides agree with TRBD2. This clonotype was sampled from a woman between 40 and 55 years old in good health and CMV-seronegative. Sequencing was carried out using PBMCs. CDR3 DNA: TGTGCCAGCAGCCCGACTAGCGGGTCACAGACCCAGTACTTC. Translated: CASSPTSGSQTQYF.